Below are 23 T cell receptor beta chains sequenced from a single sample in a study of graft-versus-host responses after intestinal transplantation. Repertoires were generated with immunoSEQ multiplex PCR, while TCRdb's copy carries only in-frame clones and drops some. The table records fewer than 95,000 clones, approximately 94% of them present only once. The antigens for these receptors are not known. The specimen comprised unstimulated CD4+ T cells sorted from spleen or lymph node cells, sampled before transplant. The origin of the receptors is a human donor who was the organ donor for an intestinal transplant.

The chain uses TRBV27 and TRBJ2-5; 10 bases are a match to TRBD2. Germline trimming cut 8 bases from V and 4 bases from J; bases unmatched to any gene: 7. The length of the CDR3 is 14 residues. Germline V gene sequence: CDR1 MNHEY, CDR2 SMNVEV (reference sequence). Here the CDR3 DNA reads TGTGCCAGCCGATTAGCGGGGGGATCAGAGACCCAGTACTTC. It yields the protein CASRLAGGSETQYF.

This chain links TRBV10-3 with TRBJ1-2; D may be TRBD1 (6 bases). V was trimmed by 0 bases and J by 1 base, leaving 12 bases between them. CDR3 length: 16 residues. CDR1 is ENHRY and CDR2 is SYGVKD in the germline V gene. The CDR3 region is CAISESIRTDNYGYTF. CDR3 sequence (DNA): TGTGCCATCAGTGAGTCGATCCGGACAGATAACTATGGCTACACCTTC.

The genes are TRBV11-2 and TRBJ1-5; D remains ambiguous. The CDR3 runs to 13 residues. V shed 5 bases and J shed 6 bases, with 11 bases lying between them. CDR1 and CDR2 from the germline V gene are SGHAT and FQNNGV. CDR3: CASSLGSGQPQHF. CDR3 nucleotide sequence: TGTGCCAGCAGCCTCGGGTCCGGTCAGCCCCAGCATTTT.

The CDR3 loop is CASSTRWRGLYGYTF. The CDR3 DNA reads TGTGCCAGCAGTACCCGATGGCGGGGGTTGTATGGCTACACCTTC. V usage is TRBV28 and J usage is TRBJ1-2, with D maybe TRBD1 (5 bases). This CDR3 is 15 amino acids long. Germline V CDR1 and CDR2: MDHEN, SYDVKM. Trimming cost V 5 bases and J 5 bases, with 18 bases left between them.

This clone was picked up one time. The chain employs TRBV5-1 and TRBJ1-2; 9 nucleotides align to TRBD1. With V trimmed by 3 bases and J by 0 bases, 6 bases remained unmatched. The CDR3 contains 16 residues. Germline V gene sequence: CDR1 SGHRS, CDR2 YFSETQ. CDR3 region: CASSSGTGLANYGYTF. CDR3 DNA sequence: TGCGCCAGCAGCTCGGGGACAGGGCTCGCTAACTATGGCTACACCTTC.

V and J are TRBV2 and TRBJ2-7, with 8 bases fitting TRBD1. After removal of 8 bases from V and 5 bases from J, the junction contained 11 bases not matched to a gene. Per germline, CDR1 SNHLY and CDR2 FYNNEI. The CDR3 is 14 amino acids. The CDR3 DNA reads as TGTGCCAGCCTAGGGGACAGGAATACCAACGAGCAGTACTTC. As protein: CASLGDRNTNEQYF.

V gene TRBV5-8 combines with J gene TRBJ1-2; D may be TRBD1 (6 bases). Germline CDR1 reads SGHTS; CDR2 reads YDEGEE. This CDR3 comprises 16 residues. With 4 bases removed from V and 4 bases from J, the gap between germline ends came to 20 bases. Here the CDR3 DNA reads TGTGCCAGCAGCGCGCCTGGAGATGGGGGCAGCTATGGCTACACCTTC. Translated, it gives CASSAPGDGGSYGYTF.

The gene calls are TRBV14 and TRBJ2-1; D is perhaps TRBD2 (5 bases). Germline loops: CDR1 SGHDN, CDR2 FVKESK. CDR3 length: 16 amino acids. With 0 bases removed from V and 9 bases from J, the gap between germline ends came to 18 bases. The CDR3, as DNA: TGTGCCAGCAGCCAAGATCGATTACTAGGAAGTCCTGAGCAGTTCTTC. It translates to CASSQDRLLGSPEQFF.

The CDR3 here is CASSPGGRETEAFF. Here the CDR3 DNA reads TGTGCCAGCTCACCCGGGGGGAGAGAAACTGAAGCTTTCTTT. The genes are TRBV18 and TRBJ1-1, with TRBD1 as a possible D gene (5 bases). V lost 3 bases and J lost 5, with 13 bases in between. Germline CDR1 reads KGHSH; CDR2 reads LQKENI. CDR3 length: 14 amino acids.

CDR3 DNA: TGTGCCAGCAGCTCGGACCCGGGGGGGAGCTCCTACAATGAGCAGTTCTTC. Translation gives CASSSDPGGSSYNEQFF. The chain joins TRBV5-4 to TRBJ2-1; the match to TRBD2 covers 8 bases. The CDR3 contains 17 residues. Trimming removed 3 bases from V and 0 bases from J; junction bases left unmatched: 8. Per the germline V gene, CDR1 is SGHNT and CDR2 is YYREEE (reference sequence). Full variable domain (rest looked up from reference TRBV5-4 and TRBJ2-1): ETGVTQSPTHLIKTRGQQVTLRCSSQSGHNTVSWYQQALGQGPQFIFQYYREEENGRGNFPPRFSGLQFPNYSSELNVNALELDDSALYLCASSSDPGGSSYNEQFFGPGTRLTVL.

The chain links TRBV10-3 to TRBJ2-1, with 8 bases fitting TRBD2. The CDR3 runs to 14 residues. With V trimmed by 5 bases and J by 4 bases, 4 bases remained unmatched. Germline assignment: CDR1 ENHRY and CDR2 SYGVKD. This CDR3 is CAISSGTSYNEQFF. The CDR3 DNA reads TGTGCCATCAGTTCTGGGACTAGTTACAATGAGCAGTTCTTC.

This sequence joins TRBV29-1 and TRBJ1-3; 10 bases are shared with TRBD1. CDR1 is SQVTM and CDR2 is ANQGSEA in the germline V gene. This CDR3 has 13 residues. V dropped 7 bases and J dropped 4; count of bases not matched to a gene: 4. CDR3 nucleotides: TGCAGCGCAGGACAGGGGGGCGGAAACACCATATATTTT. As protein: CSAGQGGGNTIYF.

V usage is TRBV28 and J usage is TRBJ1-2, with 8 bases fitting TRBD1. J was trimmed by 7 bases and V by 3 bases; bases with no gene match: 7. CDR1 and CDR2 (germline): MDHEN, SYDVKM. The CDR3 is 14 residues long. The CDR3 region has the DNA TGTGCCAGCAGTTTTCGGTCAGGGGGCAGTGGCTACACCTTC. Amino acid sequence: CASSFRSGGSGYTF.

V is TRBV7-2 and J is TRBJ1-5; maybe TRBD1 (6 bases). Germline values: CDR1 SGHTA, CDR2 FQGNSA. The V gene lost 5 bases and the J gene lost 0 bases, with 20 bases spanning the gap. The CDR3 length is 18 residues. CDR3 nucleotide sequence: TGTGCCAGCAGCGCGACCGGGACAAGGAATTATAGCAATCAGCCCCAGCATTTT. It translates to CASSATGTRNYSNQPQHF.

This chain links TRBV5-1 with TRBJ2-3; TRBD1 or TRBD2 may be the D gene (5 bases each). The ends were cut back, 0 bases at V and 6 bases at J, with 17 bases in the middle. CDR1 is SGHRS, CDR2 YFSETQ, per germline. The CDR3 covers 16 residues. Here the CDR3 DNA reads TGCGCCAGCAGCTTGGAATGGGGCGGAGGCCGCGATACGCAGTATTTT. Translating gives CASSLEWGGGRDTQYF.

J is TRBJ2-7 and V is TRBV5-1; the D gene is possibly TRBD1 (6 bases). V was cut by 0 bases and J by 2 bases, with 9 bases left in between. This CDR3 region has 14 residues. Germline-derived CDR1 and CDR2 are SGHRS and YFSETQ. The CDR3 nucleotides read TGCGCCAGCAGCTTGGCCCCAGGGGCCTACGAGCAGTACTTC. Protein product: CASSLAPGAYEQYF.

The J gene is TRBJ2-1, the V gene TRBV9, with TRBD2 matching over 11 bases. The V segment lost 4 bases and the J segment 2 bases; nucleotides outside the gene matches: 2. CDR1 SGDLS and CDR2 YYNGEE come from the germline V gene. The CDR3 has 15 residues. This chain's CDR3 is CASSLSGGAYNEQFF. CDR3 sequence (DNA): TGTGCCAGCAGCCTTAGCGGGGGGGCCTACAATGAGCAGTTCTTC.

This CDR3 reads CASSRGRHSMNTEAFF. The CDR3 DNA is TGTGCCAGCAGTCGGGGACGGCACTCAATGAACACTGAAGCTTTCTTT. The rearrangement joins TRBV25-1 to TRBJ1-1, with D perhaps matching TRBD1 (5 bases). This CDR3 is built from 16 residues. Germline values: CDR1 MGHDK, CDR2 SYGVNS. The V end was cut by 5 bases, the J end by 0 bases, with 16 bases between.

The chain has TRBV6-1 and TRBJ2-5, with 8 nucleotides matching TRBD2. The CDR3 spans 13 residues. J was trimmed by 6 bases and V by 3 bases; bases with no gene match: 3. The germline gives CDR1 MNHNS, CDR2 SASEGT. CDR3 in amino acids: CASSDSGVKTQYF. CDR3 in DNA: TGTGCCAGCAGTGATAGCGGGGTAAAGACCCAGTACTTC.

The gene calls are TRBV18 and TRBJ1-1, with TRBD1 matching over 7 bases. Germline V lookup: CDR1 KGHSH, CDR2 LQKENI. V lost 2 bases, J lost 3 bases, and 15 bases stayed unmatched. The CDR3 runs to 18 residues. CDR3 sequence (DNA): TGTGCCAGCTCACCAAAAAGGACAGGACCGGGAAAGGACACTGAAGCTTTCTTT. It translates to CASSPKRTGPGKDTEAFF. The full variable domain, in which reference TRBV18 and TRBJ1-1 provide the parts outside the CDR3, is NAGVMQNPRHLVRRRGQEARLRCSPMKGHSHVYWYRQLPEEGLKFMVYLQKENIIDESGMPKERFSAEFPKEGPSILRIQQVVRGDSAAYFCASSPKRTGPGKDTEAFFGQGTRLTVV.

V usage is TRBV18 and J usage is TRBJ1-2; no reliable D call. This CDR3 comprises 13 residues. The V gene's germline CDR1 is KGHSH and CDR2 LQKENI. Trimming stripped 2 bases from V and 8 bases from J, with 12 bases between. This CDR3 is CASSPGELRGYTF. CDR3 in DNA: TGTGCCAGCTCACCAGGGGAGCTGAGAGGCTACACCTTC.

This clone was seen just once. This chain links TRBV6-5 with TRBJ2-3; maybe TRBD1 (6 bases). This CDR3 spans 12 amino acids. Trimming cost V 6 bases and J 6 bases, with 10 bases left between them. CDR1 is MNHEY and CDR2 is SVGAGI in the germline V gene. The CDR3 reads CASRAGADTQYF. CDR3 DNA sequence: TGTGCCAGCAGGGCAGGGGCTGATACGCAGTATTTT.

V usage is TRBV9 and J usage is TRBJ1-1; unclear D gene. V dropped 3 bases and J dropped 0 bases, with 9 bases sitting between them. Germline lookup yields CDR1 SGDLS and CDR2 YYNGEE. The CDR3 loop spans 14 amino acids. The CDR3 protein is CASSGRTLNTEAFF. CDR3 nucleotide sequence: TGTGCCAGCAGCGGTAGGACCTTGAACACTGAAGCTTTCTTT.